The rows below give T cell receptor beta chains drawn from one sample of a study of CD8 T cells in ankylosing spondylitis. TCRdb reprocessed the 5' RACE reads with MiXCR, giving one entry per CDR3 protein. Of approximately 550,000 distinct CDR3 sequences listed, 10% to 15% are singletons. The sequencing sample was made of blood, either unsorted or a sorted T cell fraction (not recorded which). The receptors derive from a male donor with ankylosing spondylitis. Each CDR3 is given with its conserved first and last residue. A D gene is named only where the DNA matches it firmly. Size is stated for part of the rows, as once, few or many counts, or as a class when the clone is expanded.

V gene,D gene,clone size,J gene,CDR3 protein,CDR3 DNA
TRBV7-7,TRBD2,many,TRBJ2-3,CASSFGGSTRDTQYF,TGTGCCAGCAGCTTCGGCGGGAGCACTAGAGATACGCAGTATTTT
TRBV12-3/TRBV12-4,-,few,TRBJ1-3,CASSRDRTGNTIYF,TGTGCCAGCAGCCGCGACAGAACAGGAAACACCATATATTTT
TRBV15,TRBD1,-,TRBJ1-4,CATSGQGGEKLFF,TGTGCCACCAGCGGACAGGGTGGGGAAAAACTGTTTTTT
TRBV12-3/TRBV12-4,-,many,TRBJ1-5,CASSLTQGGQPQHF,TGTGCCAGCAGTTTAACACAGGGCGGCCAGCCCCAGCATTTT
TRBV12-3/TRBV12-4,TRBD2,many,TRBJ2-5,CASQRDPQETQYF,TGTGCCAGCCAGCGGGACCCCCAAGAGACCCAGTACTTC
TRBV7-7,-,few,TRBJ2-1,CASSLTVGGSDEQFF,TGTGCCAGCAGCCTGACAGTTGGGGGTAGCGATGAGCAGTTCTTC
TRBV2,-,few,TRBJ1-2,CASSVSQGYGGYTF,TGTGCCAGCAGCGTCTCACAGGGCTATGGAGGCTACACCTTC
TRBV27,TRBD1,-,TRBJ1-1,CASSSYLTGSTEAFF,TGTGCCAGCAGTTCCTACTTGACAGGGAGCACTGAAGCTTTCTTT
TRBV18,TRBD1,-,TRBJ2-2,CASSPPGTGSLGELFF,TGTGCCAGCTCACCACCCGGGACAGGGAGTCTGGGGGAGCTGTTTTTT
TRBV19,-,-,TRBJ2-5,CASSYARGAGRETQYF,TGTGCCAGTAGTTACGCCCGGGGGGCAGGGAGAGAGACCCAGTACTTC
TRBV20-1,TRBD2,-,TRBJ2-5,CSSGSGRAGETQYF,TGCAGTTCGGGGAGCGGGAGGGCCGGGGAGACCCAGTACTTC
TRBV7-2,-,few,TRBJ2-1,CASSPESGEYNEQFF,TGTGCCAGCAGCCCTGAGTCGGGAGAGTACAATGAGCAGTTCTTC
TRBV4-2,-,few,TRBJ2-2,CASSQDWTRAFWDPGGELFF,TGTGCCAGCAGCCAAGATTGGACTCGGGCCTTTTGGGACCCAGGCGGGGAGCTGTTTTTT
TRBV29-1,TRBD1,many,TRBJ2-7,CSALRDRVYEQYF,TGCAGCGCCCTCCGGGACAGGGTCTACGAGCAGTACTTC
TRBV10-2,-,-,TRBJ2-5,CASSERGETQYF,TGCGCCAGCAGTGAGAGGGGAGAGACCCAGTACTTC
TRBV5-1,-,-,TRBJ1-1,CASSSFRGGRFDTEAFF,TGCGCCAGCAGCTCGTTTAGGGGGGGGCGCTTTGACACTGAAGCTTTCTTT
TRBV18,TRBD1,many,TRBJ1-1,CASSKDPGTGNTEAFF,TGTGCCAGCTCAAAAGATCCCGGGACAGGGAATACTGAAGCTTTCTTT
TRBV24-1,TRBD2,many,TRBJ2-3,CATSDWTSGSTDTQYF,TGTGCCACCAGTGATTGGACTAGCGGGAGCACAGATACGCAGTATTTT
TRBV5-1,-,-,TRBJ2-5,CASSLVGVKETQYF,TGCGCCAGCAGCTTGGTTGGGGTTAAAGAGACCCAGTACTTC
TRBV6-1,TRBD1,-,TRBJ1-5,CASRNTGTGGRQPQHF,TGTGCCAGCAGGAATACCGGGACAGGGGGCAGGCAGCCCCAGCATTTT
TRBV5-1,-,-,TRBJ1-1,CASSKGGRGSTEAFF,TGCGCCAGCAGCAAGGGGGGTCGGGGGAGCACTGAAGCTTTCTTT
TRBV5-1,-,many,TRBJ1-1,CASSLSGDTEAFF,TGTGCCAGCAGCCTGTCGGGTGATACTGAAGCTTTCTTT
TRBV5-5,-,many,TRBJ2-4,CASSLDAAGGNIQYF,TGTGCCAGCAGCTTGGATGCGGCGGGTGGGAACATTCAGTACTTC
TRBV6-5,TRBD2,many,TRBJ2-1,CASSYSSSGLWRRDEQFF,TGTGCCAGCAGTTACTCATCTAGCGGGTTATGGCGACGGGATGAGCAGTTCTTC
TRBV5-1,-,-,TRBJ2-7,CASSLWPSMYF,TGCGCCAGCAGCCTATGGCCTAGCATGTACTTC
TRBV27,TRBD2,-,TRBJ2-7,CASSSRLAGNDEQYF,TGTGCCAGCAGTTCGCGACTAGCGGGTAACGACGAGCAGTACTTC
TRBV5-1,-,-,TRBJ2-1,CASSLGAASSYNEQFF,TGCGCCAGCAGCTTGGGGGCCGCCAGCTCCTACAATGAGCAGTTCTTC
TRBV5-1,-,many,TRBJ1-2,CASSLAGVEGYTF,TGCGCCAGCAGCTTGGCAGGGGTGGAGGGCTACACCTTC
TRBV12-3/TRBV12-4,-,-,TRBJ2-3,CASSLGPIGRDTQYF,TGTGCCAGCAGTTTAGGACCTATAGGTAGAGATACGCAGTATTTT
TRBV18,-,-,TRBJ2-3,CASSTLDTQYF,TGTGCCAGCTCAACCCTGGATACGCAGTATTTT
TRBV5-1,-,few,TRBJ2-5,CASSLEVPQETQYF,TGCGCCAGCAGCTTGGAGGTCCCCCAAGAGACCCAGTACTTC
TRBV29-1,TRBD2,many,TRBJ2-3,CSALLAGGTDTQYF,TGCAGCGCCCTCCTAGCGGGGGGGACAGATACGCAGTATTTT
TRBV20-1,-,-,TRBJ2-7,CSARPRAGSGHEQYF,TGCAGTGCTAGGCCGCGTGCCGGTTCTGGGCACGAGCAGTACTTC
TRBV18,-,few,TRBJ2-1,CASSPSGGGEQFF,TGTGCCAGCTCACCCTCAGGGGGAGGTGAGCAGTTCTTC
TRBV3-1,TRBD2,few,TRBJ2-7,CASSHVGGGTYEQYF,TGTGCCAGCAGCCATGTCGGCGGGGGGACCTACGAGCAGTACTTC
TRBV5-6,-,-,TRBJ2-2,CASSSLGRGLNTGELFF,TGTGCCAGCAGCTCGCTAGGCAGGGGCCTGAACACCGGGGAGCTGTTTTTT
TRBV7-9,TRBD1,few,TRBJ2-3,CASRFPGQGVSDTQYF,TGTGCCAGCAGATTCCCGGGACAGGGGGTTTCAGATACGCAGTATTTT
TRBV19,TRBD1,many,TRBJ2-5,CASTPDRGETQYF,TGTGCCAGTACCCCGGACAGGGGAGAGACCCAGTACTTC
TRBV7-2,TRBD1,once,TRBJ1-2,CASSFRTGLDYGYTF,TGTGCCAGCAGCTTCCGGACAGGGCTAGACTATGGCTACACCTTC
TRBV12-3/TRBV12-4,TRBD1,-,TRBJ1-2,CASSPRDRVSSGDGYTF,TGTGCCAGCAGTCCCCGGGACAGGGTGTCCTCGGGGGATGGCTACACCTTC
TRBV20-1,-,-,TRBJ1-6,CSARNRRDSPLHF,TGCAGTGCTAGAAACCGACGGGATTCACCCCTCCACTTT
TRBV2,TRBD2,-,TRBJ2-3,CAIQLARFTDTQYF,TGTGCCATTCAACTAGCGCGTTTCACAGATACGCAGTATTTT